Each of the 14 T cell receptor beta chains below was sequenced from the same sample in a study of radiotherapy plus CTLA-4 blockade in lung cancer. This table comes from immunoSEQ multiplex PCR, and its TCRdb copy is limited to in-frame clones, with some not included. The sample includes tens of thousands of clones, around 82% seen only once; the top ten take 7% to 7.5%. The sample in question was peripheral blood, obtained from a patient treated with radiotherapy plus ipilimumab. These receptors came from a human donor with non-small cell lung cancer who had a complete response to radiotherapy plus ipilimumab.

The CDR3 sequence is CASSEARDRVHDEQFF. The DNA of the CDR3 is TGTGCCAGCAGTGAAGCGCGGGACAGGGTGCACGACGAGCAGTTCTTC. The rearrangement uses TRBV6-1 and TRBJ2-1; 9 positions match TRBD1. J was trimmed by 10 bases and V by 0 bases; bases with no gene match: 10. This CDR3 is built from 16 residues. CDR1 is MNHNS, CDR2 SASEGT, per germline.

This clone was seen a handful of times. This CDR3 reads CASSEAAGGNQPQHF. The CDR3, as DNA: TGTGCCAGCAGTGAAGCGGCAGGGGGCAATCAGCCCCAGCATTTT. J is TRBJ1-5 and V is TRBV6-1; the D gene is possibly TRBD1 (6 bases). V gave up 0 bases and J gave up 2 bases, with 8 bases separating them. The CDR3 length is 15 residues. Germline CDR1 and CDR2: MNHNS and SASEGT.

This clone showed up just a few times. This CDR3 is also generated by other DNA sequences in the sample. J is TRBJ2-6 and V is TRBV7-2, with a possible D match to TRBD1 (5 bases). This CDR3 spans 14 amino acids. Germline CDR1 SGHTA, CDR2 FQGNSA. Trimming left V 5 bases short and J 0 bases short, with 5 bases between. Written as DNA, the CDR3 is TGTGCCAGCAGCAGGGGCTCTGGGGCCAACGTCCTGACTTTC. Amino acids: CASSRGSGANVLTF. The full variable domain, rest sourced from reference TRBV7-2 and TRBJ2-6, is GAGVSQSPSNKVTEKGKDVELRCDPISGHTALYWYRQSLGQGLEFLIYFQGNSAPDKSGLPSDRFSAERTGGSVSTLTIQRTQQEDSAVYLCASSRGSGANVLTFGAGSRLTVL.

This clone was seen only once. This chain connects TRBV7-2 to TRBJ1-4; D not certain. V was clipped by 4 bases and J by 7 bases, with 13 bases between them. Germline-derived CDR1 and CDR2 are SGHTA and FQGNSA. CDR3 size: 14 residues. Written as DNA, the CDR3 is TGTGCCAGCAGCTATGGGGATAGGCGTGAAAAACTGTTTTTT. Its protein is CASSYGDRREKLFF. Complete variable domain (other parts from reference TRBV7-2 and TRBJ1-4): GAGVSQSPSNKVTEKGKDVELRCDPISGHTALYWYRQSLGQGLEFLIYFQGNSAPDKSGLPSDRFSAERTGGSVSTLTIQRTQQEDSAVYLCASSYGDRREKLFFGSGTQLSVL.

The chain joins TRBV7-2 to TRBJ2-5; 9 bases map to TRBD2. In germline, CDR1 is SGHTA, CDR2 FQGNSA. This CDR3 has 17 residues. The junction had 15 bases not matched to a gene; V was cut back by 5 bases and J by 5 bases. The CDR3 protein is CASSPQWGSGSRETQYF. The CDR3 bases are TGTGCCAGCAGCCCCCAATGGGGTAGCGGGAGCAGGGAGACCCAGTACTTC.

This chain links TRBV30 with TRBJ2-3, with 7 bases aligning to TRBD1. The J segment lost 4 bases and the V segment lost 2 bases, leaving 27 bases of the junction unmatched. Germline CDR1 and CDR2: GTSNPN and SVGIG (reference sequence). The CDR3 extends over 21 amino acids. The chain's CDR3 is CAWSSLNDRVVQKYYADTQYF. The DNA for the CDR3 is TGTGCCTGGAGTTCACTGAACGACAGGGTAGTTCAAAAATATTATGCAGATACGCAGTATTTT. The full variable domain, rest sourced from reference TRBV30 and TRBJ2-3, is SQTIHQWPATLVQPVGSPLSLECTVEGTSNPNLYWYRQAAGRGLQLLFYSVGIGQISSEVPQNLSASRPQDRQFILSSKKLLLSDSGFYLCAWSSLNDRVVQKYYADTQYFGPGTRLTVL.

This chain uses TRBV6-6 with TRBJ2-5; TRBD1 aligns across 8 bases. CDR1 MNHNY and CDR2 SVGAGI come from the germline V gene (reference sequence). Losses at the gene ends were 4 bases for V and 4 bases for J; bases not matched to a gene: 5. The CDR3 has 14 amino acids. CDR3 in DNA: TGTGCCAGCAGTTCCAGGGGGCTGGGAGAGACCCAGTACTTC. It yields the protein CASSSRGLGETQYF.

This chain connects TRBV5-5 to TRBJ1-5; D is possibly TRBD1 (6 bases). The CDR3 contains 14 residues. Germline lookup yields CDR1 SGHKS and CDR2 YYEKEE (reference sequence). V lost 0 bases to trimming and J lost 5 bases, with 9 bases between them. The CDR3 sequence: CASSLAGHYQPQHF. In DNA, the CDR3 is TGTGCCAGCAGCTTGGCGGGACATTATCAGCCCCAGCATTTT.

A note on this clone: This sample includes further DNA sequences coding for the same CDR3. The chain employs TRBV30 and TRBJ1-5; unclear D gene. Trimming removed 0 bases from V and 5 bases from J, with 8 bases in between. The V gene's germline CDR1 is GTSNPN and CDR2 SVGIG (reference sequence). The CDR3 extends over 13 amino acids. CDR3 nucleotide sequence: TGTGCCTGGAGTGTCAGAGAAGATCAGCCCCAGCATTTT. The encoded protein is CAWSVREDQPQHF.

V and J are TRBV30 and TRBJ2-7; a possible D gene is TRBD2 (6 bases). This CDR3 is built from 13 residues. V was trimmed by 1 base and J by 2 bases, leaving 9 bases between them. Germline V CDR1 and CDR2: GTSNPN, SVGIG (reference sequence). CDR3 DNA: TGTGCCTGGAGTGAATGGGGGGCCTACGAGCAGTACTTC. Encoded protein: CAWSEWGAYEQYF.

The chain combines TRBV14 with TRBJ2-5; tentative D call: TRBD1 (6 bases). The better agreement between TRBJ2-7 and the DNA end casts doubt on the J call. Germline lookup yields CDR1 SGHDN and CDR2 FVKESK. This CDR3 spans 15 amino acids. This CDR3 reads CASSPTGTRKGEQYF. In nucleotides, the CDR3 is TGTGCCAGCAGCCCCACCGGGACAAGGAAGGGCGAGCAGTACTTC.

The chain couples TRBV5-1 to TRBJ2-2; no clear D. Between the trimmed V and J ends, which lost 4 bases and 3 bases, there was a span of 4 bases. CDR3 length: 12 residues. CDR1 is SGHRS, CDR2 YFSETQ, per germline. The CDR3 DNA follows: TGCGCCAGCAGCGTGGACACCGGGGAGCTGTTTTTT. It translates to CASSVDTGELFF.

The V and J genes are TRBV11-2 and TRBJ2-7, with D uncertain. Germline V gene lookup returns CDR1 SGHAT and CDR2 FQNNGV. The CDR3 has 15 amino acids. Trimming took 1 base from V and 6 from J, leaving 16 bases between them. The CDR3 region has the DNA TGTGCCAGCAGCTTAGGGGTGGCACGGTCAATCGAGCAGTACTTC. It translates to CASSLGVARSIEQYF.

This chain uses TRBV13 with TRBJ1-2; 7 bases agree with TRBD1. The CDR3 sequence is 16 residues long. The germline gives CDR1 PRHDT, CDR2 FYEKMQ (reference sequence). With V trimmed by 4 bases and J by 2 bases, 10 bases remained unmatched. The CDR3 region has the DNA TGTGCCAGCAGCTCCCCGAGGAGGGGGCGGAACTATGGCTACACCTTC. Translating gives CASSSPRRGRNYGYTF.